The 15 T cell receptor beta chains below all came from one sample that was sequenced in a study of blood T cell repertoires in COVID-19. The table came from immunoSEQ multiplex PCR; TCRdb's copy has only in-frame clones and leaves some out. The sample contains tens of thousands of clones, roughly 82% of which appear only once. Sequencing was performed on peripheral blood. The receptors stem from a woman of 80 years or more with active or convalescent COVID-19.

The gene calls are TRBV5-6 and TRBJ1-1; perhaps TRBD1 as D (5 bases). This CDR3 is 15 amino acids long. Germline loops: CDR1 SGHDT, CDR2 YYEEEE. Trimming stripped 0 bases from V and 7 bases from J, with 16 bases between. CDR3 sequence reads: CASSLGNSARGEAFF. CDR3 nucleotides: TGTGCCAGCAGCTTGGGAAATTCGGCTAGGGGTGAAGCTTTCTTT. The full variable domain, completed using reference TRBV5-6 and TRBJ1-1, is DAGVTQSPTHLIKTRGQQVTLRCSPKSGHDTVSWYQQALGQGPQFIFQYYEEEERQRGNFPDRFSGHQFPNYSSELNVNALLLGDSALYLCASSLGNSARGEAFFGQGTRLTVV.

The CDR3 nucleotides are TGCGCCAGCAGTTTACCCGACGGCGGCTCGCAGTATTTT. Translation: CASSLPDGGSQYF. The chain has TRBV5-1 and TRBJ2-3; D remains unclear. V was clipped by 5 bases and J by 10 bases, with 17 bases between them. The CDR3 is 13 residues long. Germline-derived CDR1 and CDR2 are SGHRS and YFSETQ.

The chain joins TRBV19 to TRBJ1-1; maybe TRBD1 (5 bases). Trimming removed 4 bases at V and 1 base at J, with 13 bases between. The CDR3 consists of 15 residues. The germline CDR1 and CDR2 sequences are LNHDA and SQIVND (reference sequence). CDR3 region: CASSSGGTQNTEAFF. CDR3 DNA: TGTGCCAGTAGTAGCGGGGGTACGCAGAACACTGAAGCTTTCTTT.

The CDR3 DNA sequence: TGCAGTGCTAGTGATAAGGACAGGGGTCACGAGCAGTACTTC. Its translation is CSASDKDRGHEQYF. This chain connects TRBV20-1 to TRBJ2-7; 9 bases are shared with TRBD1. Germline V CDR1 and CDR2: DFQATT, SNEGSKA (reference sequence). Losses at the gene ends were 3 bases for V and 5 bases for J; bases not matched to a gene: 8. The CDR3 totals 14 residues.

V gene TRBV6-5 combines with J gene TRBJ1-1; maybe TRBD1 (5 bases). Per the germline V gene, CDR1 is MNHEY and CDR2 is SVGAGI. V lost 2 bases, J lost 6 bases, and 10 bases lay in between. This CDR3 has 13 residues. The CDR3 region is CASSYRGWPEAFF. CDR3 DNA: TGTGCCAGCAGTTACAGGGGTTGGCCTGAAGCTTTCTTT.

A single count supports this clone. V usage is TRBV12-2 and J usage is TRBJ2-7; no check of the table's D call, TRBD2, against the DNA was made. TRBV12-2 is recorded as a pseudogene. The CDR3 is 14 residues long. CDR3 residues: CASRLGVKRYEQYF. The CDR3 nucleotides are TGTGCAAGTCGCTTAGGTGTAAAGAGGTACGAGCAGTACTTC.

The chain couples TRBV4-3 to TRBJ2-3; 16 nucleotides agree with TRBD2. The CDR3 consists of 17 residues. Germline V CDR1 and CDR2: LGHNA, YSLEER. V lost 4 bases and J lost 4; bases outside the gene matches: 5. The CDR3 spells CASSLGTSGGGADTQYF. CDR3 nucleotides: TGCGCCAGCAGCCTGGGGACTAGCGGGGGGGGCGCAGATACGCAGTATTTT.

This clone was seen only once. The chain couples TRBV7-9 to TRBJ1-4; 8 positions agree with TRBD1. Germline V gene lookup returns CDR1 SEHNR and CDR2 FQNEAQ (reference sequence). The CDR3 totals 15 residues. The V gene end was trimmed by 5 bases and the J gene end by 6 bases; junction bases not matched to a gene: 8. CDR3 in DNA: TGTGCCAGCAGCCCTATAACAGGGGGAGATGAAAAACTGTTTTTT. Amino acids: CASSPITGGDEKLFF.

The chain has TRBV19 and TRBJ2-1; a possible D gene is TRBD2 (5 bases). The V gene lost 3 bases and the J gene lost 0 bases, with 9 bases spanning the gap. CDR1 and CDR2 (germline): LNHDA, SQIVND (reference sequence). The CDR3 is 15 amino acids. The CDR3 sequence is CASSMPGSSYNEQFF. For the CDR3, the DNA is TGTGCCAGTAGTATGCCGGGGAGCTCCTACAATGAGCAGTTCTTC.

The chain carries TRBV19 and TRBJ2-7; 7 bases are shared with TRBD1. This CDR3 is built from 15 residues. With V trimmed by 4 bases and J by 0 bases, 6 bases remained unmatched. Per the germline V gene, CDR1 is LNHDA and CDR2 is SQIVND (reference sequence). CDR3 sequence (DNA): TGTGCCAGTAGTAGCGGCACAGGGGACTCCTACGAGCAGTACTTC. This codes for CASSSGTGDSYEQYF.

This CDR3 is CASSLVAGQGVGAPLHF. The CDR3 nucleotides are TGTGCCAGCAGCTTAGTAGCAGGACAGGGGGTAGGTGCACCCCTCCACTTT. The chain links TRBV11-2 to TRBJ1-6, with TRBD1 matching 10 bases. The CDR3 totals 17 residues. With 1 base clipped from V and 11 bases from J, the junction kept 11 bases outside the gene matches. Germline V gives CDR1 SGHAT, CDR2 FQNNGV.

This chain links TRBV28 with TRBJ2-5; 8 positions agree with TRBD1. Germline CDR1 MDHEN, CDR2 SYDVKM. V dropped 5 bases and J dropped 1; count of bases not matched to a gene: 6. This CDR3 comprises 15 residues. The CDR3 sequence is CASSIPGQGQETQYF. The DNA for the CDR3 is TGTGCCAGCAGTATCCCCGGACAGGGCCAAGAGACCCAGTACTTC.

V is TRBV14 and J is TRBJ1-1; D call uncertain. CDR3 length equals 11 residues. Germline V lookup: CDR1 SGHDN, CDR2 FVKESK. V lost 1 base to trimming and J lost 11 bases, with 8 bases between them. DNA for the CDR3: TGTGCCAGCAGCCAAGCACAGACGGCTTTCTTT. Protein sequence: CASSQAQTAFF.

V is TRBV11-2 and J is TRBJ1-4, with D maybe TRBD1 (5 bases). This CDR3 has 16 amino acids. V lost 5 bases and J lost 4, with 17 bases in between. CDR1 and CDR2 from the germline V gene are SGHAT and FQNNGV. CDR3 bases: TGTGCCAGCAGCACAGGTCCCACAGCCAATAATGAAAAACTGTTTTTT. This codes for CASSTGPTANNEKLFF.

This chain links TRBV5-1 with TRBJ2-5; 8 nucleotides match TRBD2. V shed 4 bases and J 5 bases; nucleotides not matched to a gene: 13. Germline CDR1 reads SGHRS; CDR2 reads YFSETQ. The CDR3 has 16 amino acids. The CDR3 is CASSTRDFGGAETQYF. CDR3 nucleotide sequence: TGCGCCAGCAGCACCCGGGACTTCGGGGGGGCGGAGACCCAGTACTTC.